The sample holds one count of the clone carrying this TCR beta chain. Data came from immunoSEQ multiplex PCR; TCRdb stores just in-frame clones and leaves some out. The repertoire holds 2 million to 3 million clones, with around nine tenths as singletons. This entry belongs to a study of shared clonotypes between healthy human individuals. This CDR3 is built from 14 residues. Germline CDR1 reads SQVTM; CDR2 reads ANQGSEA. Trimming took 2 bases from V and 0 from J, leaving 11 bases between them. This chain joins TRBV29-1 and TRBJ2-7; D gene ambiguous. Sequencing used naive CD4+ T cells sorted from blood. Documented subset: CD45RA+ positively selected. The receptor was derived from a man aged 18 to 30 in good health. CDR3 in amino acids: CSVERAGRSYEQYF. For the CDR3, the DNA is TGCAGCGTTGAAAGGGCAGGACGCTCCTACGAGCAGTACTTC.